In its sample, the clone carrying this T cell receptor (beta chain) was seen a few times. This entry belongs to a study of OX40 agonist ivuxolimab in advanced cancers. Study-level background: As their treatment, patients were administered ivuxolimab, an agonistic anti-OX40 (CD134) antibody. Anti-PD-1, anti-PD-L1 or anti-CTLA-4 therapy given earlier was allowed, and approximately 40% had some. Intravenous ivuxolimab was administered to patients every 2 weeks at 0.01 to 10 mg/kg.

Libraries were prepared by immunoSEQ multiplex PCR; TCRdb keeps only in-frame clonotypes and omits some of them. The table records under 9,500 clones, about nine tenths of them present only once. Trimming stripped 3 bases from V and 0 bases from J, with 6 bases between. From germline, CDR1 is SNHLY and CDR2 FYNNEI. This CDR3 comprises 14 residues. Sequences were derived from CD4+ or CD8+ T cells sorted from blood, sampled in a trial of the OX40 agonist ivuxolimab. V and J are TRBV2 and TRBJ2-1; D not certain. This clonotype was sampled from an adult with an advanced solid tumor such as melanoma, head and neck, liver or kidney cancer. The CDR3 protein is CASSDESSYNEQFF. The CDR3 DNA sequence: TGTGCCAGCAGTGACGAGAGCTCCTACAATGAGCAGTTCTTC. Complete variable domain (other parts from reference TRBV2 and TRBJ2-1): EPEVTQTPSHQVTQMGQEVILRCVPISNHLYFYWYRQILGQKVEFLVSFYNNEISEKSEIFDDQFSVERPDGSNFTLKIRSTKLEDSAMYFCASSDESSYNEQFFGPGTRLTVL.